The clone carrying this T cell receptor (beta chain) appeared once. Its specificity is unknown. This entry comes from a study of Ad26.COV2.S vaccination and SARS-CoV-2 variants. Overall study context: Donor was in the COV1001 Ad26.COV2.S trial arm. Intramuscular Ad26.COV2.S doses were given once or twice, 56 days apart.

Study findings and constraints: Individuals receiving vaccine had higher spike-specific TCR breadth than placebo recipients did.

This CDR3 contains 15 residues. With V trimmed by 1 base and J by 7 bases, 7 bases remained unmatched. Germline V gene sequence: CDR1 LNHDA, CDR2 SQIVND (reference sequence). Treatment here: around 19 received Ad26.COV2.S at low or high dose, single or two shots; about 5 received placebo; per-sample allocation not given. Sampling was performed 63 days after the first vaccine or placebo injection. Wuhan-strain spike was delivered by a replication-incompetent Ad26 vector. Some clones are missing from TCRdb's copy, which holds only in-frame ones; the method was immunoSEQ multiplex PCR. The data show about 350,000 clones, around 87% seen once.

The chain carries TRBV19 and TRBJ1-5; 7 bases are shared with TRBD1. The starting material was peripheral blood, obtained in a trial of Ad26.COV2.S vaccine versus placebo. This receptor was identified in a person between 18 and 59 years old who received the Ad26.COV2.S COVID-19 vaccine or a placebo. This chain's CDR3 is CASSIGQGVKQPQHF. The CDR3 nucleotides are TGTGCCAGTAGTATAGGACAGGGAGTGAAACAGCCCCAGCATTTT. Using reference TRBV19 and TRBJ1-5 for the parts outside the CDR3, the full variable domain is DGGITQSPKYLFRKEGQNVTLSCEQNLNHDAMYWYRQDPGQGLRLIYYSQIVNDFQKGDIAEGYSVSREKKESFPLTVTSAQKNPTAFYLCASSIGQGVKQPQHFGDGTRLSIL.